This TCR beta chain was identified in a study of post-analysis software for immune sequencing data. General study findings and limits: About five TRBV segments were more frequent in patients than controls; TRBV5-6, TRBV5-1 and TRBV20-1 belonged to this group.

Germline V lookup: CDR1 LNHNV, CDR2 YYDKDF (reference sequence). The CDR3 has 11 amino acids. V dropped 8 bases and J dropped 4 bases, with 8 bases sitting between them. The table lists this clonotype with many counts. Its target is not known. Every TCR beta cDNA library bore unique molecular identifiers. TCRdb redid the calling of the PCR reads with MiXCR, one entry per CDR3 protein. Seen here are 700,000 to 800,000 distinct CDR3 sequences, 25% to 30% observed once, and the top ten hold more than 0.45%. The TCR sequence derives from a girl between 5 and 17 years old with multiple sclerosis. Source material: blood. This rearrangement joins TRBV15 to TRBJ1-2; a possible D gene is TRBD1 (5 bases). The CDR3 DNA follows: TGTGCCACCCAGGGTTCCTATGGCTACACCTTC. This encodes CATQGSYGYTF.